Detailed here is one TCR beta chain. TCRdb independently ran MiXCR on the 5' RACE reads; one entry per CDR3 protein. The profile shows hundreds of thousands of distinct CDR3 sequences, around 12% of them singletons. The sample is drawn from a study of T cells after yellow fever vaccination. Study overall: Preparation used SMART-Seq v4 Ultra Low Input for the low-cell-number fractions.

This CDR3 is 16 amino acids long. Germline loops: CDR1 MNHNS, CDR2 SASEGT. V lost 4 bases and J lost 4, with 17 bases in between. The chain links TRBV6-1 to TRBJ2-1; D might be TRBD2 (6 bases). This receptor was identified in a man in his thirties or forties who received the YFV17D yellow fever vaccine. The source was PBMCs, collected on the day of the yellow fever booster vaccination. CDR3 DNA sequence: TGTGCCAGCAGTGTCACGGGAGCGGAGGGGTACAATGAGCAGTTCTTC. Translating it yields CASSVTGAEGYNEQFF.